The text below deals with one T cell receptor beta chain. Its antigen is not known. This entry comes from a study of chemoradiotherapy in HPV16-positive cancers. Study-level information: Functional T-cell assays on two HPV16-positive patients' cells defined candidate HPV-specific clones and common TCR motifs.

Notes on the study in general: Non-HPV-specific T cells did not expand in tumors during treatment, whereas candidate HPV-specific clones and E7-related motifs did. HPV-responsive T-cell expansion during chemoradiotherapy was linked to improved recurrence-free survival in HPV16-positive patients.

Sequencing was performed with immunoSEQ multiplex PCR; in TCRdb, only in-frame clones are kept and a portion is missing. This sample has some 8,300 clones, with approximately 79% found just once. Repeated repertoire sampling spanned the course of chemoradiotherapy. Germline V gene sequence: CDR1 LNHDA, CDR2 SQIVND (reference sequence). Trimming took 5 bases from V and 3 from J, leaving 11 bases between them. The CDR3 totals 13 residues. Collection of the sample occurred from a patient who underwent chemoradiotherapy. The chain carries TRBV19 and TRBJ2-7; D might be TRBD1 (7 bases). This TCR was sampled from a human donor with HPV-associated anogenital cancer. CDR3 nucleotide sequence: TGTGCCAGTAGTCGACAGGGAGGCTACGAGCAGTACTTC. Its translation is CASSRQGGYEQYF.